This entry describes one T cell receptor beta chain. The antigen remains unidentified. This entry belongs to a study of T-cell reconstitution after alpha-beta-depleted transplantation in children. The CDR3 runs to 12 residues. The V gene's germline CDR1 is DFQATT and CDR2 SNEGSKA (reference sequence). Trimming took off 7 bases at V and 1 base at J, with 10 bases between the two ends. A library of TCRbeta sequences, prepared with unique molecular identifiers, was generated. In TCRdb, the PCR reads were re-called with MiXCR into one record per CDR3 protein. The repertoire consists of some 200,000 distinct CDR3 sequences, with about 8.2% occurring once and the leading ten covering about a third. General study points: The study traced high day-60 TCRbeta diversity in some patients to surviving recipient T cells and thymic progenitors. T-cell numbers and diversity one year post-transplant derived largely from freshly generated T cells. Reportedly, only several hundred clones from non-depleted graft cells drove alpha-beta T-cell counts at about two months.

The TCR originated in a male patient between 2 and 10 years old who had a stem cell transplant for acute myeloid leukemia, so the T cells may come from the graft donor. The rearrangement joins TRBV20-1 to TRBJ2-5; no clear D. Sequenced here: PBMCs, mostly from graft donor cells, sampled 360 days after TCRalphabeta/CD19-depleted stem cell transplant. In DNA form, the CDR3 reads TGCAGTGGTTGGCGGATCCAAGAGACCCAGTACTTC. As protein: CSGWRIQETQYF.